A single sample gave rise to the 10 T cell receptor beta chains below, sequenced in a study of tumor-infiltrating lymphocytes in primary liver carcinoma. Taking roughly 18-32 mg of unsorted bulk tissue, the authors co-extracted RNA and DNA. Starting from about 0.5 ug of total RNA, TCR beta cDNA was produced with a primer in the constant region. Slightly modified ARM-PCR with three nested multiplex PCR rounds yielded TCR beta libraries. Rounds one and two of PCR, each of 10 cycles, were primed with TRBV1-TRBV30 forward primers and a C-beta reverse primer. TCRdb re-called the multiplex PCR reads through MiXCR, storing one row per CDR3 protein. The top ten hold 15% to 20% of the sample, which has some 180,000 distinct CDR3 sequences, roughly 80% seen once. The sample consisted of tumor tissue from primary liver carcinoma. The source is a middle-aged man with primary liver carcinoma and hepatitis B virus infection.

On this clonotype itself: A single base separates this from a much larger clone, so it may be a read error. The chain uses TRBV30 and TRBJ2-3; a weak D match, TRBD1 (6 bases). CDR3 size: 14 residues. Per germline, CDR1 GTSNPN and CDR2 SVGIG (reference sequence). CDR3 protein: CAWTPGQLTDMQYF. DNA for the CDR3: TGTGCCTGGACCCCGGGACAACTCACAGATATGCAGTATTTT.

This chain joins TRBV29-1 and TRBJ1-1; D remains ambiguous. The CDR3 spans 11 residues. Germline CDR1 SQVTM, CDR2 ANQGSEA. Trimming pared 8 bases from V and 2 bases from J, leaving 9 bases between. The CDR3, as DNA: TGCAGCTGTAGACATAACACTGAAGCTTTCTTT. Residues: CSCRHNTEAFF.

The chain employs TRBV12-3 or TRBV12-4 and TRBJ2-7; D uncertain. This CDR3 spans 12 amino acids. With 9 bases removed from V and 9 bases from J, the gap between germline ends came to 18 bases. This chain's CDR3 is CASSIQTHGQYF. CDR3 nucleotide sequence: TGTGCCAGTAGTATCCAGACCCACGGGCAGTACTTC.

Regarding this clonotype: At one boundary the junction diverges from the germline segment, which might be a read error. The rearrangement joins TRBV4-2 to TRBJ2-7, with TRBD1 matching over 7 bases. Looked up from germline, CDR1 is LGHNA and CDR2 is YNFKEQ. The CDR3 runs 14 residues. This chain's CDR3 is CAISQTTGAYEQYF. The CDR3 region has the DNA TGTGCCATCAGCCAAACAACAGGGGCCTACGAGCAGTACTTC.

Notes on this clonotype: Compared with germline, one end of the junction differs, possibly owing to a read error. The genes are TRBV6-6 and TRBJ2-1; TRBD2 agrees at 9 bases. The CDR3 runs to 16 residues. Germline values: CDR1 MNHNY, CDR2 SVGAGI (reference sequence). DNA of the CDR3: TGTGCCAACAGTCCGAGCACAGCGGGAGGCGGCAATGAGCAGTTCTTC. Encoded protein: CANSPSTAGGGNEQFF.

The rearrangement joins TRBV11-1 to TRBJ2-7; 8 bases line up with TRBD2. V lost 6 bases, J lost 11 bases, and 21 bases stayed unmatched. The CDR3 runs to 16 residues. Germline V gene data show CDR1 as SGHAT and CDR2 as FQDESV (reference sequence). Here the CDR3 reads CASSSVIGAGVWEKYF. In DNA, the CDR3 is TGTGCCAGCAGTTCGGTTATAGGAGCGGGAGTATGGGAGAAGTACTTC.

Of note for this clonotype: A junction boundary mismatches the germline segment, possibly from a read error. The J gene is TRBJ1-1, the V gene TRBV11-2; D remains ambiguous. The germline V gene encodes CDR1 SGHAT and CDR2 FQNNGV. This CDR3 is built from 13 residues. CDR3 DNA sequence: TGTGCCACCAGCTTAGGACTGACCACAGAAGCTTTCTTT. Translating gives CATSLGLTTEAFF. The full variable domain, with the rest looked up from reference TRBV11-2 and TRBJ1-1, is EAGVAQSPRYKIIEKRQSVAFWCNPISGHATLYWYQQILGQGPKLLIQFQNNGVVDDSQLPKDRFSAERLKGVDSTLKIQPAKLEDSAVYLCATSLGLTTEAFFGQGTRLTVV.

The chain carries TRBV6-2 or TRBV6-3 and TRBJ2-1; D remains unclear. The CDR3 loop spans 15 amino acids. Germline CDR1 reads MNHEY; CDR2 reads SVGEGT. Here the CDR3 reads CTTSRSPVGIDEQFF. CDR3 coding DNA: TGTACCACCAGTCGATCCCCCGTGGGGATCGATGAGCAGTTCTTC.

Regarding this clonotype: One end of the junction varies from germline; a read error may be responsible. This chain joins TRBV5-4 and TRBJ2-2; D is perhaps TRBD1 (6 bases). CDR3 size: 15 residues. Looked up from germline, CDR1 is SGHNT and CDR2 is YYREEE (reference sequence). The CDR3 nucleotides are TGTGCCACCAGCCCGGGACAAGCGAACACCGGGAAGCTGTTTTTT. Translation: CATSPGQANTGKLFF.

Details on this clonotype: This CDR3 is missing its conserved last phenylalanine or tryptophan, likely due to a read error. No DNA is shown, since the ends of the CDR3 on it are uncertain; the CDR3 is the one TCRdb lists. This chain connects TRBV6-5 to TRBJ2-5; the tabulated D call, TRBD1, remains unverified against the DNA. Germline-derived CDR1 and CDR2 are MNHEY and SVGAGI. The CDR3 is made up of 13 amino acids, end residues included. CDR3 sequence: CASSVRGAETHYS.